This T cell receptor beta chain was identified during a study of Ad26.COV2.S vaccination and SARS-CoV-2 variants. Treatment reported: 15 to 20 received Ad26.COV2.S at low or high dose, single or two shots; 5 received placebo; per-sample allocation not given. The samples date from day 63 after the first vaccine or placebo injection. This person who donated was an adult of 18-55 years in Boston. Method: immunoSEQ multiplex PCR; TCRdb's copy keeps in-frame clones and lacks some. The sample shows around 300,000 clones, around 89% of them seen only once. This clone is a singleton in its sample. This CDR3 is 16 amino acids long. Germline CDR1 is LGHDT and CDR2 is YNNKEL (reference sequence). J lost 3 bases, V lost 4 bases, and 5 bases had no gene match.

The specimen was peripheral blood, collected in a trial of Ad26.COV2.S vaccine versus placebo. The receptor was isolated from a person aged 18-65 years who received the Ad26.COV2.S COVID-19 vaccine or a placebo. The chain couples TRBV3-1 (or the pseudogene TRBV3-2) to TRBJ2-2, with 10 bases identical to TRBD2. The CDR3 region is CASSRPGTSDTGELFF. The CDR3, as DNA: TGTGCCAGCAGCCGTCCCGGGACTAGCGACACCGGGGAGCTGTTTTTT.